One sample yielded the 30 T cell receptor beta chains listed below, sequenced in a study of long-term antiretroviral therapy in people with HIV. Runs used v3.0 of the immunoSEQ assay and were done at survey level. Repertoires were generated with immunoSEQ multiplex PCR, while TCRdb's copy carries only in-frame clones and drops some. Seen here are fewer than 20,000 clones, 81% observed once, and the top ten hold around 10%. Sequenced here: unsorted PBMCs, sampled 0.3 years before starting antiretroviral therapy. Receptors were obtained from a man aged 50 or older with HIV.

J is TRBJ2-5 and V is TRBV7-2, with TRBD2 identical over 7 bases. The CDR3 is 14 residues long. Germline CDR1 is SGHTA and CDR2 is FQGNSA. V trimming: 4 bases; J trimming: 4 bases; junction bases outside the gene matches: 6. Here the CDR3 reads CASSSGGGLETQYF. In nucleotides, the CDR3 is TGTGCCAGCAGCTCGGGGGGAGGGCTAGAGACCCAGTACTTC.

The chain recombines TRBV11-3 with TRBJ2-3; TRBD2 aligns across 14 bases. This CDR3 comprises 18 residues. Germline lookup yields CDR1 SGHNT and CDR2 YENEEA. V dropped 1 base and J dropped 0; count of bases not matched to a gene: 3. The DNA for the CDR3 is TGTGCCAGCAGCTTAGCCAGACTAGCGGGAGGGAGCACAGATACGCAGTATTTT. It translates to CASSLARLAGGSTDTQYF.

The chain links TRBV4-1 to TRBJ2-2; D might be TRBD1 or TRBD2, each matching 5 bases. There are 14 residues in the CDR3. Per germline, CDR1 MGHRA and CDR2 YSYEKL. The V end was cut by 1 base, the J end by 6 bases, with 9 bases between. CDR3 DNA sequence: TGCGCCAGCAGCCAAGGGGACCATTCCGGGGAGCTGTTTTTT. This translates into CASSQGDHSGELFF.

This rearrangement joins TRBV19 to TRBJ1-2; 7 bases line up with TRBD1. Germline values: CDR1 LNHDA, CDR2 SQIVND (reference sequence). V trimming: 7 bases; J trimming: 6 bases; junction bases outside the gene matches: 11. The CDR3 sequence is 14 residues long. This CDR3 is CASTKTTGVHGYTF. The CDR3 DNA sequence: TGTGCCAGTACCAAAACCACAGGGGTCCATGGCTACACCTTC.

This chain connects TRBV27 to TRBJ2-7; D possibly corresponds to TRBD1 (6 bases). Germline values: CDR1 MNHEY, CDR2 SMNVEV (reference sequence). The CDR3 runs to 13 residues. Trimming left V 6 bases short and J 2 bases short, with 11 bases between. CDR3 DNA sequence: TGTGCCAGCAGATCACAGGGCCCCTACGAGCAGTACTTC. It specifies CASRSQGPYEQYF.

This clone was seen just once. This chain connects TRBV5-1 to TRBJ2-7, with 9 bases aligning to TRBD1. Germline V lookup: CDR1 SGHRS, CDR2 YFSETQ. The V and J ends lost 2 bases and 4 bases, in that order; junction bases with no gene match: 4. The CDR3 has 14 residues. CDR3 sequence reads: CASSFRTGEYEQYF. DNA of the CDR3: TGCGCCAGCAGCTTCCGGACAGGGGAATACGAGCAGTACTTC.

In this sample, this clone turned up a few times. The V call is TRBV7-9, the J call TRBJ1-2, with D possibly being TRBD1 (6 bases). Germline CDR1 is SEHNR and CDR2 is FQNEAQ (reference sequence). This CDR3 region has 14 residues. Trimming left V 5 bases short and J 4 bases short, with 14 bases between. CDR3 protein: CASSPSGTTYGYTF. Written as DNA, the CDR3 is TGTGCCAGCAGCCCTTCGGGGACAACCTATGGCTACACCTTC.

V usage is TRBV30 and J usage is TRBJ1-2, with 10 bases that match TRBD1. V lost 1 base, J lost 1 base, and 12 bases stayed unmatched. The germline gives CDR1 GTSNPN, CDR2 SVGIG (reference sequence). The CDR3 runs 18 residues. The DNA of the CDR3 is TGTGCCTGGAGTGCAGAAAGTTGGACAGGGGGGTATAACTATGGCTACACCTTC. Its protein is CAWSAESWTGGYNYGYTF.

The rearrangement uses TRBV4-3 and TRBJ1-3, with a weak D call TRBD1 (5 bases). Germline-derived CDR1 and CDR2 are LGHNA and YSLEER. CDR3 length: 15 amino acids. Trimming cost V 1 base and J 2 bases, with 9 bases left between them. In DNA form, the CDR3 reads TGCGCCAGCAGCCAAGGGCAGGGTCCTGGAAACACCATATATTTT. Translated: CASSQGQGPGNTIYF.

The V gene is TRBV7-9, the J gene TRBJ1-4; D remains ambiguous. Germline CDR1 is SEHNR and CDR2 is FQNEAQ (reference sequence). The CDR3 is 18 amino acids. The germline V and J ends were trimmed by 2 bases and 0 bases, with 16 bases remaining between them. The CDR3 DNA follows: TGTGCCAGCAGCTTAAAACGCCCGGCTACTTCAACTAATGAAAAACTGTTTTTT. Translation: CASSLKRPATSTNEKLFF.

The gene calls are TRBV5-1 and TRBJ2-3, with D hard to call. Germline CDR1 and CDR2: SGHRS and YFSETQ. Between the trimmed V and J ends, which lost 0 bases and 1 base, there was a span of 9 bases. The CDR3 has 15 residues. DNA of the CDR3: TGCGCCAGCAGCTTGGGCTTTTCTGGCACAGATACGCAGTATTTT. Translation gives CASSLGFSGTDTQYF.

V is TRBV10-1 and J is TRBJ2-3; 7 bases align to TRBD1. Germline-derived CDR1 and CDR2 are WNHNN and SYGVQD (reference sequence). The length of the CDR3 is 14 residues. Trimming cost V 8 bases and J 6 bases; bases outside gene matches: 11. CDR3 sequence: CASGAGGSVDTQYF. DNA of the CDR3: TGCGCCAGCGGGGCAGGGGGATCTGTGGATACGCAGTATTTT.

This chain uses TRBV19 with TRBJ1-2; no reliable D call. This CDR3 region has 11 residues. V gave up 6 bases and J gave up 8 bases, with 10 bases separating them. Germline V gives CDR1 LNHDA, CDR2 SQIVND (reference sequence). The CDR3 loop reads CASRQSGGYTF. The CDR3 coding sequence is TGTGCCAGTAGGCAAAGTGGGGGCTACACCTTC.

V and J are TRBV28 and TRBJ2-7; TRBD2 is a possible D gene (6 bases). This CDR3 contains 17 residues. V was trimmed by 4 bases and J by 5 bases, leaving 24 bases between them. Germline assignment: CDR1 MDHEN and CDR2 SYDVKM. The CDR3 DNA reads TGTGCCAGCAGTTCCACCACATATTCGGGACCGGGGGACGAGCAGTACTTC. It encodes CASSSTTYSGPGDEQYF.

The CDR3 nucleotides read TGTGCCAGCAGGGCCCGGGGACTAGCGGGAGATGTTCCCTACAATGAGCAGTTCTTC. Protein product: CASRARGLAGDVPYNEQFF. The V and J genes are TRBV27 and TRBJ2-1; TRBD2 aligns across 14 bases. CDR1 is MNHEY and CDR2 is SMNVEV in the germline V gene (reference sequence). Trimming cost V 6 bases and J 2 bases; bases outside gene matches: 12. The CDR3 length is 19 residues.

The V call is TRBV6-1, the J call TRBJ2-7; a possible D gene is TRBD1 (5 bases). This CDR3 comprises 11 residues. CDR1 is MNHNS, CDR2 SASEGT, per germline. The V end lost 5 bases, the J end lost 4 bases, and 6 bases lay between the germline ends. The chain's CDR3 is CASSNRYEQYF. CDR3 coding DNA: TGTGCCAGCAGTAACAGGTACGAGCAGTACTTC.

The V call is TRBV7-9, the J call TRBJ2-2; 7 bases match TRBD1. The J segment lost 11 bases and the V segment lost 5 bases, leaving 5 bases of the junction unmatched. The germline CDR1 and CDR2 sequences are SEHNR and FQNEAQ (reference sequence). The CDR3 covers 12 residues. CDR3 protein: CASSDRQGELFF. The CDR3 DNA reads TGTGCCAGCAGCGACCGACAGGGCGAGCTGTTTTTT.

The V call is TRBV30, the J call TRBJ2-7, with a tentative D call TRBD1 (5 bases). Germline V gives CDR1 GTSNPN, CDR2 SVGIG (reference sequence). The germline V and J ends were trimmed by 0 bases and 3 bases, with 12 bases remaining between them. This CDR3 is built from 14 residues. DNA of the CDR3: TGTGCCTGGAGTGTAGGACATGCAGACTACGAGCAGTACTTC. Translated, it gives CAWSVGHADYEQYF. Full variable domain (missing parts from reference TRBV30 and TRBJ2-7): SQTIHQWPATLVQPVGSPLSLECTVEGTSNPNLYWYRQAAGRGLQLLFYSVGIGQISSEVPQNLSASRPQDRQFILSSKKLLLSDSGFYLCAWSVGHADYEQYFGPGTRLTVT.

DNA for the CDR3: TGCGCCAGCAGCCAAGGTTGGGACGGGACCTTCTATGGCTACACCTTC. This codes for CASSQGWDGTFYGYTF. This chain links TRBV4-3 with TRBJ1-2, with a weak D call TRBD1 (5 bases). Germline V gives CDR1 LGHNA, CDR2 YSLEER. The CDR3 runs 16 residues. Trimming removed 1 base from V and 4 bases from J, with 16 bases in between.

This CDR3 reads CASSLIRFTEAFF. The CDR3 nucleotides read TGTGCCAGCAGCTTAATACGGTTCACTGAAGCTTTCTTT. This rearrangement joins TRBV11-2 to TRBJ1-1, with no clear D. The germline V gene encodes CDR1 SGHAT and CDR2 FQNNGV. Trimming left V 2 bases short and J 4 bases short, with 8 bases between. The CDR3 has 13 residues.

CDR3: CASTWDRGPSNEQFF. In DNA form, the CDR3 reads TGTGCCAGTACCTGGGACAGGGGCCCCTCCAATGAGCAGTTCTTC. This sequence joins TRBV19 and TRBJ2-1; 10 bases are a match to TRBD1. V lost 7 bases, J lost 6 bases, and 9 bases stayed unmatched. Germline V lookup: CDR1 LNHDA, CDR2 SQIVND (reference sequence). The CDR3 contains 15 residues.

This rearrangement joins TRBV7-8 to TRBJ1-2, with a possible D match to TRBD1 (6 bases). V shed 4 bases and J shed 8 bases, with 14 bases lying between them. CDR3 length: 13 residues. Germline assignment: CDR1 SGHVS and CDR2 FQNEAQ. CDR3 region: CASSSSTGLGYTF. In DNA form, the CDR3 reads TGTGCCAGCAGCTCCTCTACAGGGTTAGGCTACACCTTC.

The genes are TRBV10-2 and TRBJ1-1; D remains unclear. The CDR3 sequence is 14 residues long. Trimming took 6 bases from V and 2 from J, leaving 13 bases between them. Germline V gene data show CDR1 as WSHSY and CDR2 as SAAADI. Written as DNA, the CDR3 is TGCGCCAGCAGATCCGGGAGATCAAACACTGAAGCTTTCTTT. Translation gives CASRSGRSNTEAFF.

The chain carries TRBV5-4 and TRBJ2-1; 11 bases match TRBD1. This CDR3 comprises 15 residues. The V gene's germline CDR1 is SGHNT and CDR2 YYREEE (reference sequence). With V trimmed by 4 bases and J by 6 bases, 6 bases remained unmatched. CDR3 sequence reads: CASSREGQGANEQFF. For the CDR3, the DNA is TGTGCCAGCAGCAGAGAAGGACAGGGGGCCAATGAGCAGTTCTTC. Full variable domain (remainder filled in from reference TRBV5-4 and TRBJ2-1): ETGVTQSPTHLIKTRGQQVTLRCSSQSGHNTVSWYQQALGQGPQFIFQYYREEENGRGNFPPRFSGLQFPNYSSELNVNALELDDSALYLCASSREGQGANEQFFGPGTRLTVL.

CDR3 nucleotide sequence: TGTGCCAGCAGCTCCTCGACGGACAGGGGGCCGTACGAGCAGTACTTC. Translated: CASSSSTDRGPYEQYF. The chain employs TRBV5-6 and TRBJ2-7; 11 nucleotides match TRBD1. The CDR3 consists of 16 residues. V dropped 3 bases and J dropped 4; count of bases not matched to a gene: 9. From germline, CDR1 is SGHDT and CDR2 YYEEEE.

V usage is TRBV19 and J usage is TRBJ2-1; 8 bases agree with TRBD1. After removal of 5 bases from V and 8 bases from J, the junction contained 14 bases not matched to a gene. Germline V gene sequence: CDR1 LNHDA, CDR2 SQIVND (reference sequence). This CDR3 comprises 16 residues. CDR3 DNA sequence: TGTGCCAGTAGTCCGCTGGCGGCAGGGGGCTTCGATGAGCAGTTCTTC. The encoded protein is CASSPLAAGGFDEQFF.

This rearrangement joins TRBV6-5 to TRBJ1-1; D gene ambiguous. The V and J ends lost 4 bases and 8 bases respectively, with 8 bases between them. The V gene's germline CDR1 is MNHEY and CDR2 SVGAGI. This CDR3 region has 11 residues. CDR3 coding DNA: TGTGCCAGCAGTTCGGGAGTAGAAGCTTTCTTT. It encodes CASSSGVEAFF.

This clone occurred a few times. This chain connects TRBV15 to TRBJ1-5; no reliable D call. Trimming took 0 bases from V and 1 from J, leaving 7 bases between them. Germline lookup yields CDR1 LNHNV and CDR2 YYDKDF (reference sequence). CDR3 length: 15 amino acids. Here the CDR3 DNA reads TGTGCCACCAGCAGAGATTTCCACAGCAATCAGCCCCAGCATTTT. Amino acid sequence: CATSRDFHSNQPQHF. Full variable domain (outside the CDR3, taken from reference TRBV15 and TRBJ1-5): DAMVIQNPRYQVTQFGKPVTLSCSQTLNHNVMYWYQQKSSQAPKLLFHYYDKDFNNEADTPDNFQSRRPNTSFCFLDIRSPGLGDTAMYLCATSRDFHSNQPQHFGDGTRLSIL.

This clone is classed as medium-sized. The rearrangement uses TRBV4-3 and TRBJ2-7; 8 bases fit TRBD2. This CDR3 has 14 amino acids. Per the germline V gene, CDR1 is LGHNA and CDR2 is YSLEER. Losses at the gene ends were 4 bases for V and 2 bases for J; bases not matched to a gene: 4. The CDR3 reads CASSLSGGAYEQYF. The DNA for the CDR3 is TGCGCCAGCAGCCTAAGCGGGGGTGCCTACGAGCAGTACTTC.

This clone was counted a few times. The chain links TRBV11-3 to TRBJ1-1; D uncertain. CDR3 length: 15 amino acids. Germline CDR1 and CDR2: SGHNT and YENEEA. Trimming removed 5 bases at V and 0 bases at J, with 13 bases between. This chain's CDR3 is CASSRERRLNTEAFF. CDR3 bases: TGTGCCAGCAGCCGAGAGCGGCGGCTGAACACTGAAGCTTTCTTT.